These 26 T cell receptor beta chains originate from one sample sequenced in a study of blood T cell repertoires in COVID-19. The assay was immunoSEQ multiplex PCR, and TCRdb's table has in-frame clones only and misses some. The sample carries 95,000 to 150,000 clones, about 85% recorded once. Sequenced material: peripheral blood. Source of these receptors: a woman older than 75 with acute or convalescent COVID-19.

The chain uses TRBV5-4 and TRBJ2-7; D gene ambiguous. The V gene lost 1 base and the J gene lost 0 bases, with 11 bases spanning the gap. Germline assignment: CDR1 SGHNT and CDR2 YYREEE (reference sequence). This CDR3 spans 15 amino acids. CDR3 sequence: CASSLTQVNSYEQYF. Here the CDR3 DNA reads TGTGCCAGCAGCTTGACTCAGGTGAACTCCTACGAGCAGTACTTC.

The chain has TRBV4-3 and TRBJ2-5; a weak D match, TRBD1 (6 bases). CDR1 and CDR2 from the germline V gene are LGHNA and YSLEER. The CDR3 length is 13 residues. Trimming cost V 5 bases and J 4 bases, with 11 bases left between them. As DNA, the CDR3 is TGCGCCAGCAGCGTCAGGGGTGGAGAGACCCAGTACTTC. Translation gives CASSVRGGETQYF.

This clone appeared a single time. The V call is TRBV29-1, the J call TRBJ2-3, with TRBD1 identical over 7 bases. Losses at the gene ends were 7 bases for V and 6 bases for J; bases not matched to a gene: 16. The germline V gene has CDR1 SQVTM and CDR2 ANQGSEA. This CDR3 has 15 amino acids. As DNA, the CDR3 is TGCAGCGCTAAAGACAGGGCATTTTCAAGTGATACGCAGTATTTT. Translating it yields CSAKDRAFSSDTQYF.

The sample holds one count of this clone. CDR3 DNA sequence: TGTGCCAGCAGCTCCTGGAGCTCCTATAATTCACCCCTCCACTTT. Protein product: CASSSWSSYNSPLHF. J is TRBJ1-6 and V is TRBV7-2; D gene unclear. V was trimmed by 4 bases and J by 0 bases, leaving 7 bases between them. This CDR3 has 15 residues. Germline V gene lookup returns CDR1 SGHTA and CDR2 FQGNSA. The full variable domain, in which reference TRBV7-2 and TRBJ1-6 provide the parts outside the CDR3, is GAGVSQSPSNKVTEKGKDVELRCDPISGHTALYWYRQSLGQGLEFLIYFQGNSAPDKSGLPSDRFSAERTGGSVSTLTIQRTQQEDSAVYLCASSSWSSYNSPLHFGNGTRLTVT.

V gene TRBV6-5 combines with J gene TRBJ2-1; 10 bases line up with TRBD1. Trimming took 6 bases from V and 4 from J; bases not matched to a gene: 3. This CDR3 is 14 amino acids long. Germline V CDR1 and CDR2: MNHEY, SVGAGI. CDR3 sequence reads: CASRGTGEYNEQFF. The CDR3 DNA reads TGTGCCAGCAGAGGGACAGGGGAATACAATGAGCAGTTCTTC.

Here the CDR3 DNA reads TGCGCCAGCAGCTTGGGACAGGAGAATCGGACACCCCTCCACTTT. Protein: CASSLGQENRTPLHF. The V gene is TRBV5-1, the J gene TRBJ1-6; D possibly corresponds to TRBD1 (6 bases). This CDR3 is 15 amino acids long. Trimming shortened V by 0 bases and J by 11 bases, and 15 bases separated the two germline ends. The germline V gene encodes CDR1 SGHRS and CDR2 YFSETQ.

This clone has a single count. V is TRBV2 and J is TRBJ1-2; a possible D gene is TRBD1 (5 bases). The CDR3 contains 11 residues. Per the germline V gene, CDR1 is SNHLY and CDR2 is FYNNEI. The germline V and J ends were trimmed by 11 bases and 7 bases, with 14 bases remaining between them. The CDR3 loop reads CAGGVRSGYTF. CDR3 nucleotide sequence: TGTGCCGGGGGGGTAAGGTCTGGCTACACCTTC.

The chain employs TRBV5-1 and TRBJ2-2, with TRBD2 matching 7 bases. Germline assignment: CDR1 SGHRS and CDR2 YFSETQ. J gave up 8 bases and V 0 bases, and 7 bases lay outside the gene matches. The CDR3 covers 15 residues. This CDR3 reads CASSLAAGEPGELFF. CDR3 DNA sequence: TGCGCCAGCAGCTTGGCCGCGGGGGAGCCTGGGGAGCTGTTTTTT.

J is TRBJ2-1 and V is TRBV5-1; a possible D gene is TRBD1 (6 bases). V gave up 3 bases and J gave up 6 bases, with 19 bases separating them. The CDR3 has 16 residues. Germline assignment: CDR1 SGHRS and CDR2 YFSETQ. The CDR3 bases are TGCGCCAGCAGCTCTCGGTGGGACACAGGTAGCAATGAGCAGTTCTTC. Protein sequence: CASSSRWDTGSNEQFF.

The chain couples TRBV19 to TRBJ1-2; D not resolved. The CDR3 runs to 11 residues. The V end was cut by 7 bases, the J end by 5 bases, with 8 bases between. The germline CDR1 and CDR2 sequences are LNHDA and SQIVND (reference sequence). CDR3 in DNA: TGTGCCAGTACCTCGCAGTATGGCTACACCTTC. Translation: CASTSQYGYTF.

V and J are TRBV11-3 and TRBJ1-3; TRBD1 matches at 7 bases. The J segment lost 4 bases and the V segment lost 5 bases, leaving 5 bases of the junction unmatched. Germline loops: CDR1 SGHNT, CDR2 YENEEA. The CDR3 is 14 residues long. The CDR3 nucleotides read TGTGCCAGCAGCGAAGGGGGCGCGGGAAACACCATATATTTT. Its protein product is CASSEGGAGNTIYF.

V usage is TRBV27 and J usage is TRBJ2-1; 11 positions agree with TRBD2. CDR1 is MNHEY and CDR2 is SMNVEV in the germline V gene (reference sequence). With 10 bases clipped from V and 5 bases from J, the junction kept 13 bases outside the gene matches. The CDR3 covers 16 residues. The CDR3: CATGAYGTSGNNEQFF. The CDR3 bases are TGTGCCACCGGAGCATACGGGACTAGCGGTAACAATGAGCAGTTCTTC.

Comments on this clone: The sample has other DNA sequences that encode this CDR3 too. The rearrangement uses TRBV6-5 and TRBJ1-1; 9 bases align to TRBD1. This CDR3 is built from 14 residues. The ends lost 2 bases at V and 5 bases at J; junction bases unmatched: 3. Germline V lookup: CDR1 MNHEY, CDR2 SVGAGI. This CDR3 is CASSYPGQGTEAFF. DNA of the CDR3: TGTGCCAGCAGTTACCCGGGACAGGGAACTGAAGCTTTCTTT.

This chain's CDR3 is CASRPDRLNTEAFF. The DNA of the CDR3 is TGTGCCAGCAGACCCGACAGACTGAACACTGAAGCTTTCTTT. The V and J genes are TRBV27 and TRBJ1-1, with D possibly being TRBD1 (5 bases). The CDR3 is made up of 14 amino acids. V lost 6 bases and J lost 0, with 11 bases in between. The V gene's germline CDR1 is MNHEY and CDR2 SMNVEV (reference sequence).

The chain employs TRBV6-5 and TRBJ1-3; perhaps TRBD1 as D (5 bases). V dropped 5 bases and J dropped 0 bases, with 11 bases sitting between them. CDR3 length: 15 amino acids. Germline CDR1 and CDR2: MNHEY and SVGAGI. The CDR3 is CASSPQVNSGNTIYF. Written as DNA, the CDR3 is TGTGCCAGCAGTCCACAGGTGAACTCTGGAAACACCATATATTTT.

The V and J genes are TRBV29-1 and TRBJ1-1; D is undetermined. The CDR3 consists of 18 residues. The V end lost 4 bases, the J end lost 1 base, and 25 bases lay between the germline ends. Germline V gives CDR1 SQVTM, CDR2 ANQGSEA. CDR3 DNA sequence: TGCAGCGTTGTTCCTCCTCAAACAACCCCAAATTCGAACACTGAAGCTTTCTTT. Translated, it gives CSVVPPQTTPNSNTEAFF.

V gene TRBV2 combines with J gene TRBJ1-4, with 7 nucleotides matching TRBD1. This CDR3 region has 20 residues. CDR1 and CDR2 from the germline V gene are SNHLY and FYNNEI. With 5 bases clipped from V and 3 bases from J, the junction kept 21 bases outside the gene matches. The CDR3 protein is CASSYAGTVEVKESNEKLFF. CDR3 nucleotide sequence: TGTGCCAGCAGTTATGCTGGGACAGTAGAGGTTAAGGAGTCTAATGAAAAACTGTTTTTT. The entire variable domain, with the rest obtained from reference TRBV2 and TRBJ1-4, is as follows: EPEVTQTPSHQVTQMGQEVILRCVPISNHLYFYWYRQILGQKVEFLVSFYNNEISEKSEIFDDQFSVERPDGSNFTLKIRSTKLEDSAMYFCASSYAGTVEVKESNEKLFFGSGTQLSVL.

The genes are TRBV7-8 and TRBJ1-1; a possible D gene is TRBD1 (6 bases). The CDR3 totals 16 residues. V lost 5 bases, J lost 1 base, and 17 bases lay in between. From germline, CDR1 is SGHVS and CDR2 FQNEAQ. The CDR3 reads CASSLTPPRGNTEAFF. DNA for the CDR3: TGTGCCAGCAGCCTCACACCGCCCAGGGGGAACACTGAAGCTTTCTTT.

The CDR3 nucleotides are TGTGCCAGCAGTTACTTCCCTTTTGCCGAGCAGTACGTC. Translated, it gives CASSYFPFAEQYV. The chain has TRBV11-2 and TRBJ2-7; D is unclear. CDR1 and CDR2 (germline): SGHAT, FQNNGV. V was pared by 6 bases and J by 6 bases, with 15 bases between. The CDR3 is 13 amino acids.

The V call is TRBV9, the J call TRBJ1-2, with D maybe TRBD1 (5 bases). V was trimmed by 4 bases and J by 8 bases, leaving 12 bases between them. Germline CDR1 reads SGDLS; CDR2 reads YYNGEE. The CDR3 has 12 amino acids. CDR3: CASSTDSLGYTF. Written as DNA, the CDR3 is TGTGCCAGCAGCACAGACAGCTTAGGCTACACCTTC.

This chain uses TRBV3-1 (or the pseudogene TRBV3-2) with TRBJ1-1, with D possibly TRBD1 on 6 matching bases. V lost 5 bases and J 11 bases, leaving 21 bases between the germline ends. Germline lookup yields CDR1 LGHDT and CDR2 YNNKEL (reference sequence). The CDR3 contains 14 residues. CDR3 sequence: CASSSGWDINRAFF. The DNA for the CDR3 is TGTGCCAGCAGCTCCGGATGGGACATTAATAGGGCTTTCTTT.

The chain employs TRBV7-8 and TRBJ1-2; no reliable D call. Germline assignment: CDR1 SGHVS and CDR2 FQNEAQ. The V gene lost 5 bases and the J gene lost 4 bases, with 17 bases spanning the gap. The CDR3 is made up of 15 amino acids. As DNA, the CDR3 is TGTGCCAGCAGCCCCTGGTATGCAGGCCTCTATGGCTACACCTTC. As protein: CASSPWYAGLYGYTF.

The V call is TRBV6-5, the J call TRBJ1-1, with a tentative D call TRBD1 (6 bases). This CDR3 contains 15 residues. CDR1 and CDR2 (germline): MNHEY, SVGAGI. Trimming shortened V by 10 bases and J by 0 bases, and 18 bases separated the two germline ends. The CDR3 spells CAIVGTGSMNTEAFF. The CDR3 bases are TGTGCCATAGTCGGAACAGGGAGCATGAACACTGAAGCTTTCTTT.

This sequence joins TRBV3-1 (or the pseudogene TRBV3-2) and TRBJ1-3, with a possible D match to TRBD1 (5 bases). Trimming shortened V by 1 base and J by 0 bases, and 13 bases separated the two germline ends. This CDR3 contains 17 residues. Looked up from germline, CDR1 is LGHDT and CDR2 is YNNKEL (reference sequence). CDR3 bases: TGTGCCAGCAGCCAAGGTGGGGCGGTTTCCTCTGGAAACACCATATATTTT. The encoded protein is CASSQGGAVSSGNTIYF.

This rearrangement joins TRBV5-1 to TRBJ2-1; 7 bases agree with TRBD1. The germline V gene encodes CDR1 SGHRS and CDR2 YFSETQ. With 5 bases clipped from V and 5 bases from J, the junction kept 4 bases outside the gene matches. The CDR3 contains 13 residues. The CDR3 nucleotides read TGCGCCAGCAGAGTGGGACAGAACAATGAGCAGTTCTTC. This sequence encodes CASRVGQNNEQFF.

This clone was seen a handful of times. The gene calls are TRBV7-3 and TRBJ2-1, with D possibly matching TRBD1 (6 bases). This CDR3 contains 16 residues. V was pared by 5 bases and J by 1 base, with 15 bases between. Per germline, CDR1 SGHTA and CDR2 FQGTGA. The CDR3 DNA follows: TGTGCCAGCAGCAAAGGTACAGGGTGGTCCTACAATGAGCAGTTCTTC. Translated, it gives CASSKGTGWSYNEQFF.